Listed below are T cell receptor beta chains from one sample, sequenced in a study of blood T cell repertoires in COVID-19. Method: immunoSEQ multiplex PCR; TCRdb's copy keeps in-frame clones and lacks some. The sample has 250,000 or so clones, roughly nine tenths seen once; the top ten hold more than 1%. The sample taken for sequencing was PBMCs or T cells enriched from blood (not recorded which). The receptors shown here come from a human donor in a cohort exposed to, infected with or recovered from COVID-19 (not recorded which). The donor label of this sample is uncertain. The CDR3 runs from the conserved cysteine through the conserved F or W.

v_gene	j_gene	CDR3aa
TRBV4-1	TRBJ1-5	CASSQSRGGSNQPQHF
TRBV5-4	TRBJ2-7	CASSLARGYEQYF
TRBV2	TRBJ1-2	CASSLQGDPYGYTF
TRBV3-1/TRBV3-2	TRBJ2-7	CASSQEAGQTYEQYF
TRBV6-5	TRBJ2-7	CASRYRQGSTYEQYF
TRBV18	TRBJ1-2	CASSLRDSLSGYTF
TRBV20-1	TRBJ2-7	CSASLRVGGEQYF
TRBV6-5	TRBJ2-7	CASTPDRGSYEQYF
TRBV2	TRBJ1-2	CASRTGNNYGYTF
TRBV5-4	TRBJ2-7	CASSGWTGGFTYEQYF
TRBV19	TRBJ1-1	CASSTLPGENTEAFF
TRBV7-9	TRBJ1-6	CASSWTGGYNSPLHF
TRBV4-3	TRBJ1-2	CASSQVGGEVGGYTF
TRBV27	TRBJ2-1	CASSYSSGGGGNEQFF
TRBV2	TRBJ1-5	CASSEVGSPSGNQPQHF
TRBV6-4	TRBJ1-1	CASSDGGEAFF
TRBV2	TRBJ1-4	CASRILRQGGEKLFF
TRBV9	TRBJ1-1	CASSGEGITEAFF
TRBV7-9	TRBJ1-2	CASSLGSPGGYTF
TRBV4-1	TRBJ2-1	CASSQETSGGARQFF